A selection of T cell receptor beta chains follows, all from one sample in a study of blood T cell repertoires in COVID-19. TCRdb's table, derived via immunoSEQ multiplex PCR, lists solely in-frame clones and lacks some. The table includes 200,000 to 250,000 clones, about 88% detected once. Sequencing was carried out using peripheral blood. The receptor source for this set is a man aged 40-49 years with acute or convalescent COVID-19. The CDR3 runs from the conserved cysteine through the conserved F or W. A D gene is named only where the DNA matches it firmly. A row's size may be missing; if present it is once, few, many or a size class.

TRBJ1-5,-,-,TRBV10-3,TGTGCCAGCCTGGGGGAGGGCAGGGGTCAGCCCCAGCATTTT,CASLGEGRGQPQHF
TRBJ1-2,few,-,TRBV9,TGTGCCAGCAGCGGAGACAGGTTCTCGGGTGGCTACACCTTC,CASSGDRFSGGYTF
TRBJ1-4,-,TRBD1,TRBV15,TGTGCCACCAGCAGGTCAGACAGGGTCGAAGAAAAACTGTTTTTT,CATSRSDRVEEKLFF
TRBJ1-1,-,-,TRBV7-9,TGTGCCAGCAGCTTAGACAGCAGAACTGAAGCTTTCTTT,CASSLDSRTEAFF
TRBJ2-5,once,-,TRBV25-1,TGTGCCAGCAACCCCGGGGGAGAGACCCAGTACTTC,CASNPGGETQYF
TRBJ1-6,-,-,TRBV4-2,TGTGCCAGCAGCCAAGATCGTAACTCCTATAATTCACCCCTCCACTTT,CASSQDRNSYNSPLHF
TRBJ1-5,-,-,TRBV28,TGTGCCAGCAGTTTAGCCGTACGGGGCAATCAGCCCCAGCATTTT,CASSLAVRGNQPQHF
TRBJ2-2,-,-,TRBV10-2,TGCGCCAGCAGCTCCGGTTTTACCGGGGAGCTGTTTTTT,CASSSGFTGELFF
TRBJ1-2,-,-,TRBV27,TGTGCCAGCAGATCCCAAGGCGGGGGAAGTGGCTATGGCTACACCTTC,CASRSQGGGSGYGYTF
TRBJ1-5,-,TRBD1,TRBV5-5,TGTGCCAGTTCTACCGGGACAGATAGCAATCAGCCCCAGCATTTT,CASSTGTDSNQPQHF
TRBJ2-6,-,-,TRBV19,TGTGCCAGTAGTATGAGGGCGTACTCTGGGGCCAACGTCCTGACTTTC,CASSMRAYSGANVLTF
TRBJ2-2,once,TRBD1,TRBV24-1,TGTGCCACCAGTGGGGACAGGGACACCGGGGAGCTGTTTTTT,CATSGDRDTGELFF
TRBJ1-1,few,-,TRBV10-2,TGCGCCAGCAGCCAGGATGGTAACACTGAAGCTTTCTTT,CASSQDGNTEAFF
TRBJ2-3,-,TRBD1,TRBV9,TGTGCCAGCAGCCCCAGGGGACAGACCCCAGGGAGAACAGATACGCAGTATTTT,CASSPRGQTPGRTDTQYF
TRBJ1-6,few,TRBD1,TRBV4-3,TGCGCCAGCAGCCAGGACAGGGGGCGTAGTTCACCCCTCCACTTT,CASSQDRGRSSPLHF
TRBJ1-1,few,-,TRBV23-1,TGCGCCAGCAGTCACACAAAAGCTTTCTTT,CASSHTKAFF
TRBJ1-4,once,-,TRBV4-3,TGCGCCAGCAGCCAAGAATTTATAACAGGGCAAGAAAAACTGTTTTTT,CASSQEFITGQEKLFF
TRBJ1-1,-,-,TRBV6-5,TGTGCCAGCATCCAGAATTTCCTTCAGGAAGCTTTCTTT,CASIQNFLQEAFF
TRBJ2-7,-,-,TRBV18,TGTGCCAGCTCACCCGCGGGGTTCAGCTACGAGCAGTACTTC,CASSPAGFSYEQYF
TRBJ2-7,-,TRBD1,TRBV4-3,TGCGCCAGCAGCCAAGGCGGACAGGGGGCCTACGAGCAGTACTTC,CASSQGGQGAYEQYF
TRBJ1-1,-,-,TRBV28,TGTGCCAGCGGGCGGTCGGGGGGAACTGAAGCTTTCTTT,CASGRSGGTEAFF
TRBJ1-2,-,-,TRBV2,TGTGCCAGCAAGGGAACAGGGACCTATGGCTACACCTTC,CASKGTGTYGYTF
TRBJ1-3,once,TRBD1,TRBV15,TGTGCCACCAGCAGAGATGTCGGCCCAGGGGGACCGGGAAACACCATATATTTT,CATSRDVGPGGPGNTIYF
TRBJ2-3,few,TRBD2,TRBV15,TGTGCCACCAGCAGGACCGGGACTAGGAAAGATACGCAGTATTTT,CATSRTGTRKDTQYF
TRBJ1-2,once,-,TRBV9,TGTGCCAGCAGCGTAGCTCACCCCGCGGGCTATGGCTACACCTTC,CASSVAHPAGYGYTF
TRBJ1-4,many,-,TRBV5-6,TGTGCCAGCAGCTCTACAGGGCTCTCAACTGAAAAACTGTTTTTT,CASSSTGLSTEKLFF
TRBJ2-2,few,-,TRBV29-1,TGCAGCGGCAGCCAGGGAAACACCGGGGAGCTGTTTTTT,CSGSQGNTGELFF
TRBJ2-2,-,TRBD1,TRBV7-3,TGTGCCAGCAGCTCGGGACAGGGAAGGGCCGGGGAGCTGTTTTTT,CASSSGQGRAGELFF
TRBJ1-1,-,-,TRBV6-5,TGTGCCAGCAGTTACTCGCTCAACAGCAAGAACACTGAAGCTTTCTTT,CASSYSLNSKNTEAFF
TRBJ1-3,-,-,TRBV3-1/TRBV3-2,TGTGCCAGCAGCTTGTCCTCCGGAAACACCATATATTTT,CASSLSSGNTIYF
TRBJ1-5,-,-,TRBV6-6,TGTGCCAGCAGTACCGACCTCGGGGGAAGGGTCCAGCCCCAGCATTTT,CASSTDLGGRVQPQHF
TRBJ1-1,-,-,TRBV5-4,TGTGCCAGCAGCTCTCAGCGAGGATCGAACACTGAAGCTTTCTTT,CASSSQRGSNTEAFF
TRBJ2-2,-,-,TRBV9,TGTGCCAGCAGGGACACCCCGAACACCGGGGAGCTGTTTTTT,CASRDTPNTGELFF
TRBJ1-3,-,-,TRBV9,TGTGCCAGCAGCCCCATAACCCTGAGCTCTGGAAACACCATATATTTT,CASSPITLSSGNTIYF
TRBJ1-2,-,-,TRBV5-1,TGCGCCAGCAGCCCCACCCTAACTCGAAACTATGGCTACACCTTC,CASSPTLTRNYGYTF
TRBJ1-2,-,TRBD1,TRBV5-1,TGCGCCAGCAGCTTGGAGGGGACAGGGTATGGCTACACCTTC,CASSLEGTGYGYTF
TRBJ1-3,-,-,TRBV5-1,TGCGCCAGCAGCTTGGGTCGCGGCCTCTCTGGAAACACCATATATTTT,CASSLGRGLSGNTIYF
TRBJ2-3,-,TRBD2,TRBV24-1,TGTGCCACCAGTGACCGTAGCGGGGGGCCCGCAGATACGCAGTATTTT,CATSDRSGGPADTQYF
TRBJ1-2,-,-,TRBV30,TGTGCCTGGAGTGACAGGGAAGCTGGCTACACCTTC,CAWSDREAGYTF
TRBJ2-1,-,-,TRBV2,TGTGCCAGCAAAGGGGACTCAAGAGACAATGAGCAGTTCTTC,CASKGDSRDNEQFF
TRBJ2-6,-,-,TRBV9,TGTGCCAGCAGCCCGTCCGGCAGGCGCTCTGGGGCCAACGTCCTGACTTTC,CASSPSGRRSGANVLTF
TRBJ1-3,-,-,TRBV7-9,TGTGCCAGCAGCTTAGCGCTCATATGGGCCAGGGATGGAAACACCATATATTTT,CASSLALIWARDGNTIYF
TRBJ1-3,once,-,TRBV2,TGTGCCAGCACTTTGGACTGGAGCTCTGGAAACACCATATATTTT,CASTLDWSSGNTIYF
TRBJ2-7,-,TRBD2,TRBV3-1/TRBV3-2,TGTGCCAGCAGCCGAGCGGGGGCCGTCTACGAGCAGTACTTC,CASSRAGAVYEQYF
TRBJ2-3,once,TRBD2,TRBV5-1,TGCGCCAGCAGCCCTGGCGGGACTAGCGGCACAGATACGCAGTATTTT,CASSPGGTSGTDTQYF
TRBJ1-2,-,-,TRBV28,TGTGCCAGCAGACTACAGGGATCGGCCGGCTACACCTTC,CASRLQGSAGYTF
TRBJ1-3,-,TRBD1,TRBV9,TGTGCCAGCAGCGCGCGACAGGGACCCGGCGGAAACACCATATATTTT,CASSARQGPGGNTIYF
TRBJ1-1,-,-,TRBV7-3,TGTGCCAGCAGCCCCGGTCCGGGGAACACTGAAGCTTTCTTT,CASSPGPGNTEAFF
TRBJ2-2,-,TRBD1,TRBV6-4,TGTGCCAGCAGTCCCAGGGACAGGGAAGGCGCCGGGGAGCTGTTTTTT,CASSPRDREGAGELFF
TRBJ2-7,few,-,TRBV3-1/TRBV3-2,TGTGCCAGCAGCCTATTCCAGGGCGCCGAGCAGTACTTC,CASSLFQGAEQYF
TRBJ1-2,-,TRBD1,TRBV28,TGTGCCGTACAGGGGGCGAAGAGAGGCTACACCTTC,CAVQGAKRGYTF
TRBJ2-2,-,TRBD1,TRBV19,TGTGCCAGTAGTAATCCCGGGACAGGGGTGATTGGCCGTGAGCTGTTTTTT,CASSNPGTGVIGRELFF